These T cell receptor beta chains were read from a single sample in a study of cytomegalovirus exposure and HLA in healthy donors. Here immunoSEQ multiplex PCR was the method, and the copy in TCRdb shows in-frame clones only, minus some. The table lists some 120,000 clones. Sequencing was done on a sample of PBMCs. The receptors originated from a man younger than 40 in good health and CMV-seronegative. Both conserved end residues are part of each CDR3. D genes are given only for firm matches.

v_call	j_call	d_call	cdr3_nt	cdr3_aa
TRBV7-9	TRBJ1-1	NA	TGTGCCAGCAGCTTACAGGGGAGTGGTACTGAAGCTTTCTTT	CASSLQGSGTEAFF
TRBV5-6	TRBJ1-2	NA	TGTGCCAGCAGCTTGGAGAGGGTTCGGGGCTACACCTTC	CASSLERVRGYTF
TRBV7-2	TRBJ1-1	NA	TGTGCCAGCAGCTTAGTAGGGGGTTGGGCTGAAGCTTTCTTT	CASSLVGGWAEAFF
TRBV10-3	TRBJ2-2	NA	TGTGCCATCAGTGAGGGACAGTGGACCACCGGGGAGCTGTTTTTT	CAISEGQWTTGELFF
TRBV5-1	TRBJ2-5	NA	TGCGCCAGCAGCACGGCAAGCGGACCCCAAGAGACCCAGTACTTC	CASSTASGPQETQYF
TRBV7-9	TRBJ2-7	TRBD1	TGTGCCAGCAGCGCGTACTTGGGACAGGGGGCTATCCACGAGCAGTACTTC	CASSAYLGQGAIHEQYF
TRBV7-7	TRBJ2-5	TRBD2	TGTGCCAGCAGCTTGGGACTAGGGGAGACCCAGTACTTC	CASSLGLGETQYF
TRBV25-1	TRBJ2-2	TRBD2	TGTGCCAGCAGTTTTAGCGGGGCGAGAACCGGGGAGCTGTTTTTT	CASSFSGARTGELFF
TRBV30	TRBJ2-2	TRBD1	TGTGCCTGGGGGACAGGGACCACCGGGGAGCTGTTTTTT	CAWGTGTTGELFF
TRBV25-1	TRBJ1-2	NA	TGTGCCAGCAGTGCCTCTCAACAGGGCCCGGGAGGCTACACCTTC	CASSASQQGPGGYTF
TRBV19	TRBJ1-1	TRBD1	TGTGCCAGTAGTGGTACAGGGGGCAGGAACACTGAAGCTTTCTTT	CASSGTGGRNTEAFF
TRBV7-2	TRBJ1-4	NA	TGTGCCAGCAGCCGCAGTACAACTAATGAAAAACTGTTTTTT	CASSRSTTNEKLFF
TRBV4-2	TRBJ1-6	NA	TGTGCCAGCAGCCAAGATATAGCAGAATATTCACCCCTCCACTTT	CASSQDIAEYSPLHF
TRBV2	TRBJ1-2	TRBD1	TGTGCCAGCGAGTCCAGGGGGAAGTACTATGGCTACACCTTC	CASESRGKYYGYTF
TRBV5-6	TRBJ2-4	TRBD1	TGTGCCAGCAGCGAAACAGGGGGCGGTGAGGCCAAAAACATTCAGTACTTC	CASSETGGGEAKNIQYF
TRBV5-1	TRBJ1-1	TRBD1	TGCGCCAGCAGCCATCGGACAGGGAACTCGAACAAGGTGAACACTGAAGCTTTCTTT	CASSHRTGNSNKVNTEAFF
TRBV5-1	TRBJ2-1	TRBD2	TGCGCCAGCAGCTCGACTAGCGGGGGTTCCTACAATGAGCAGTTCTTC	CASSSTSGGSYNEQFF
TRBV18	TRBJ1-3	TRBD1	TGTGCCAGCTCAGCACAGGGGGCTGACTCTGGAAACACCATATATTTT	CASSAQGADSGNTIYF
TRBV2	TRBJ1-2	NA	TGTGCCAGCAGTGAAGGGGGGACTGCGTTCTATGGCTACACCTTC	CASSEGGTAFYGYTF
TRBV19	TRBJ2-2	NA	TGTGCCAGTAGTGGTGGCGGAGGGAACCCCGGGGAGCTGTTTTTT	CASSGGGGNPGELFF
TRBV18	TRBJ1-3	NA	TGTGCCAGCTCACCACCGGGCAGGGACTACACCATATATTTT	CASSPPGRDYTIYF
TRBV5-4	TRBJ1-2	TRBD1	TGTGCCAGCATCCCGGACAGGGGGCTTATCTATGGCTACACCTTC	CASIPDRGLIYGYTF
TRBV19	TRBJ2-2	TRBD2	TGTGCCAGTAGTCATAGCGGGGGGCGTGGCAACACCGGGGAGCTGTTTTTT	CASSHSGGRGNTGELFF
TRBV6-5	TRBJ1-1	TRBD1	TGTGCCAGCAGGACTACAGGGGGGCCGAACACTGAAGCTTTCTTT	CASRTTGGPNTEAFF
TRBV28	TRBJ1-1	NA	TGTGCCAGCAGGGGCCCGAACACTGAAGCTTTCTTT	CASRGPNTEAFF
TRBV19	TRBJ1-2	TRBD1	TGTGCCAGTGTGGGACAGGGGGTCTATGGCTACACCTTC	CASVGQGVYGYTF